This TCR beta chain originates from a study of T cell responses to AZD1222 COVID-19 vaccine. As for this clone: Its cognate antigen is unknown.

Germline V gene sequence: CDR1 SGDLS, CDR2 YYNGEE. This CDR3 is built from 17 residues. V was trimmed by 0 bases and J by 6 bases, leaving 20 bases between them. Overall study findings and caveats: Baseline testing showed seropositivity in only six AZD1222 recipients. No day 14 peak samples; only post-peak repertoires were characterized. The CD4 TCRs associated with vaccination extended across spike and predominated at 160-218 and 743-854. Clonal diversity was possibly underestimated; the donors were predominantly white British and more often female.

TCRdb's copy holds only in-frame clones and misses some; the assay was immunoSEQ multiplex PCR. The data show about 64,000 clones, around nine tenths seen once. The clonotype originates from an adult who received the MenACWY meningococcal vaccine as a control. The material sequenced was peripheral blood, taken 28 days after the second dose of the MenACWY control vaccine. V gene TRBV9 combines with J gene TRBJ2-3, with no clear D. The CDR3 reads CASSVAPTGVGGDTQYF. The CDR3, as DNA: TGTGCCAGCAGCGTAGCTCCAACTGGAGTAGGCGGTGATACGCAGTATTTT.